The clone carrying this T cell receptor beta chain was counted once. Its target is unknown. The data derive from a study of T cell responses to AZD1222 COVID-19 vaccine. Study conclusions and caveats: Females made up more of the donors, who were largely white British, and clonal diversity may have come out too low.

Some clones are missing from TCRdb's copy, which holds only in-frame ones; the method was immunoSEQ multiplex PCR. The sample holds 65,000 to 75,000 clones, about 88% seen once. This clonotype was sampled from an adult who received the MenACWY meningococcal vaccine as a control. The sample in question was peripheral blood, obtained 28 days after the second dose of the MenACWY control vaccine.

CDR3 in amino acids: CASSRKTGPGSPLHF. DNA for the CDR3: TGTGCCAGCAGCCGAAAGACAGGGCCAGGATCACCCCTCCACTTT. V gene TRBV7-9 combines with J gene TRBJ1-6; 7 bases match TRBD1. Germline V gene lookup returns CDR1 SEHNR and CDR2 FQNEAQ (reference sequence). After removal of 5 bases from V and 10 bases from J, the junction contained 11 bases not matched to a gene. This CDR3 contains 15 residues.